Sequencing of this T cell receptor beta chain was carried out in a study of cytomegalovirus exposure and HLA in healthy donors. Both 60 Vbeta primers and 13 Jbeta primers went into the PCR. Clones were read by immunoSEQ multiplex PCR, and TCRdb kept only the in-frame ones, dropping some. Among approximately 150,000 clones, roughly 84% were seen once, and the ten largest hold around 2.5%. This receptor was obtained from a man aged 30 to 39 in good health and CMV-seropositive. The specimen was PBMCs.

The CDR3 sequence: CASSGTRDYEQYF. In DNA form, the CDR3 reads TGTGCCAGCTCCGGGACTAGAGACTACGAGCAGTACTTC. This sequence joins TRBV18 and TRBJ2-5; 8 bases align to TRBD2. Near its end, the DNA agrees better with TRBJ2-7, so the J call may be wrong. Germline V lookup: CDR1 KGHSH, CDR2 LQKENI. The CDR3 extends over 13 amino acids.